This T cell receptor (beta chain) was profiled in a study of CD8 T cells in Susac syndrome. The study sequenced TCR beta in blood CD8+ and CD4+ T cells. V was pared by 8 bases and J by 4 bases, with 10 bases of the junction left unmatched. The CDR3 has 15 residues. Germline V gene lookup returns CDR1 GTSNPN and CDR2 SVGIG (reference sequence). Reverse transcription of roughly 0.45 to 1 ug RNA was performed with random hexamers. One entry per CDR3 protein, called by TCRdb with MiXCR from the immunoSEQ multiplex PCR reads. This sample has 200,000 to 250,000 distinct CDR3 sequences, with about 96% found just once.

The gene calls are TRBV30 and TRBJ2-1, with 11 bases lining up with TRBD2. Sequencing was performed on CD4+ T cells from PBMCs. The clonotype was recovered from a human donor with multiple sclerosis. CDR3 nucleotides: TGTGCCGCGTCCGGGACTAGCGGATCTTACAATGAGCAGTTCTTC. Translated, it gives CAASGTSGSYNEQFF.